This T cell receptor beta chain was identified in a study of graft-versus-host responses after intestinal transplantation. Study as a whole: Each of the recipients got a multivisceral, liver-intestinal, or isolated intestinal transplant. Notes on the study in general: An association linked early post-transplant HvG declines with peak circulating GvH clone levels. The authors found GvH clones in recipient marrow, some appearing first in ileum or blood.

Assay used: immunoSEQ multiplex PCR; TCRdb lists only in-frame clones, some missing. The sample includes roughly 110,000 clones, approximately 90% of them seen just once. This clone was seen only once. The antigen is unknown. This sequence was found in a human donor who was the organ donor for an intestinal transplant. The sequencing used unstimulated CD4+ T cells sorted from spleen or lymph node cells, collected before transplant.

The DNA for the CDR3 is TGCGCCAGCAGCCCCGGGACGTTAGCGGAAAAACTGTTTTTT. Translation: CASSPGTLAEKLFF. This chain connects TRBV5-1 to TRBJ1-4; TRBD1 is a possible D gene (5 bases). Looked up from germline, CDR1 is SGHRS and CDR2 is YFSETQ. The CDR3 covers 14 residues. The V end lost 4 bases, the J end lost 8 bases, and 15 bases lay between the germline ends.